What follows describes a single TCR beta chain. Its antigen target is currently unknown. Per-base quality was not reported, and no clone a single base away is much larger than it. From the cysteine through the phenylalanine, the CDR3 covers 14 amino acids. The kept DNA is CDR3 alone, 42 bases in frame from the first base. Trimming removed 8 bases from V and 3 bases from J, leaving 16 bases between the germline ends. Ficoll-Paque density gradient centrifugation was used to isolate PBMCs. The data derive from a study of T-cell memory formation after mild COVID-19 (dated by TCRdb to the early 2020s). For context, the study as a whole: TCR sequence clusters from the two donors were found to be largely donor specific. The cohort comprised two young, previously healthy adult volunteers, one female and one male. In a couple of donors, T-cell clones that expanded and contracted after mild COVID-19 were tracked by sequencing TCRalpha and TCRbeta repertoires over time. General findings and caveats noted by the study authors: Contracting CD4+ clones appeared mostly in the CM and EM memory subsets, whereas CD8+ clones were enriched in EMRA. Some responding clones were detected in pre-infection memory, which suggested that pre-existing cross-reactive memory T cells had joined the SARS-CoV-2 response. The study covered only a couple of mild cases, and larger cohorts including severe cases with pre-infection samples were considered necessary. Balanced CD4/CD8 phenotypes were observed for clones contracting from day 15 to 85, whereas a bias towards CD4+ was observed for a second wave of clones expanding from day 15 to 37. SARS-CoV-2 specificity was not confirmed for the second-wave clones peaking on day 37.

The reads were generated on an Illumina NovaSeq 6000. TCRalpha and TCRbeta cDNA libraries were built by 5'RACE with constant-segment primers, adding sample barcodes and unique molecular identifiers. Trizol reagent was used to extract RNA from every sample. The libraries were amplified in two PCR steps, and the second step added a second sample barcode and Illumina TruSeq adapters. Libraries were sequenced on an Illumina NovaSeq with 2 x 150 bp paired-end reads. Per the original workflow: The reads were demultiplexed and collapsed into UMI-guided consensus sequences using migec v1.2.7. With mixcr v2.1.11, UMI consensuses were aligned to TRA and TRB V and J templates and assembled into clonotypes. A clonotype was counted as expanded or contracted only if both edgeR and NoisET called the change significant, with noise models trained on biological replicates. For edgeR calls, a false discovery rate-adjusted p below 0.01 and a log2 fold-change threshold of 1 were applied. As an exploratory analysis of dynamics, PCA with hierarchical clustering was applied to max-normalized trajectories of the 1000 most abundant clonotypes. Separately sequenced CD4+ and CD8+ repertoires were used to assign a CD4 or CD8 phenotype to each responding clone. TCRdb itself trimmed the public reads at Q25 with fastp, ran MiXCR and retained productive beta chains. Each entry is one CDR3 protein sequence, shown with its most common DNA and genes. The V and J calls were determined by TCRdb, not by the authors. This sample comprises some 200,000 distinct CDR3 sequences, roughly a fifth of them detected only once. The top ten clonotypes cover approximately 22% of the sample.

Recombination linked TRBV23-1 to TRBJ1-1; TRBD1 might be the D gene, on 5 matching bases. TRBV23-1 is treated as an ORF (open reading frame) with a function not yet certain. The receptor's source is an adult woman who had mild COVID-19 (a few samples of this study predate the infection). The sample titles of this study are shuffled in the database, so cell type and time point are left out; the donor was told from shared clones. Material: PBMCs or a T cell subset sorted from them (not recorded which). CDR3 region: CASFFARGDTEAFF. The DNA reads TGCGCCAGCTTTTTTGCGAGGGGAGACACTGAAGCTTTCTTT.